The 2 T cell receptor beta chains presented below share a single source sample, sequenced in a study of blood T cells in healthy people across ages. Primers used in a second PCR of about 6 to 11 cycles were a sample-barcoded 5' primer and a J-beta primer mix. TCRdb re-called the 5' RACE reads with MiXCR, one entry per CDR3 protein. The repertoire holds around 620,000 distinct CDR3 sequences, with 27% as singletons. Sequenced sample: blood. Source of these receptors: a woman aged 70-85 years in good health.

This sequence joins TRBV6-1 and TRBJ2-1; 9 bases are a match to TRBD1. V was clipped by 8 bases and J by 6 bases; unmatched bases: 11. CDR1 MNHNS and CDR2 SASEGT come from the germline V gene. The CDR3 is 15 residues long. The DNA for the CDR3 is TGTGCCAGCTTCTCTCGTCCGGGACAGGGCAATGAGCAGTTCTTC. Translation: CASFSRPGQGNEQFF.

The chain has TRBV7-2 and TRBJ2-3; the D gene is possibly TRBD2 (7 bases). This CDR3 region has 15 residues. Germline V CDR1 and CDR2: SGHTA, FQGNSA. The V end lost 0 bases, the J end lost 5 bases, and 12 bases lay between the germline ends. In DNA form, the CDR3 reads TGTGCCAGCAGCTTAGCGGGGGGGCGAGGAGATACGCAGTATTTT. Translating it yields CASSLAGGRGDTQYF.